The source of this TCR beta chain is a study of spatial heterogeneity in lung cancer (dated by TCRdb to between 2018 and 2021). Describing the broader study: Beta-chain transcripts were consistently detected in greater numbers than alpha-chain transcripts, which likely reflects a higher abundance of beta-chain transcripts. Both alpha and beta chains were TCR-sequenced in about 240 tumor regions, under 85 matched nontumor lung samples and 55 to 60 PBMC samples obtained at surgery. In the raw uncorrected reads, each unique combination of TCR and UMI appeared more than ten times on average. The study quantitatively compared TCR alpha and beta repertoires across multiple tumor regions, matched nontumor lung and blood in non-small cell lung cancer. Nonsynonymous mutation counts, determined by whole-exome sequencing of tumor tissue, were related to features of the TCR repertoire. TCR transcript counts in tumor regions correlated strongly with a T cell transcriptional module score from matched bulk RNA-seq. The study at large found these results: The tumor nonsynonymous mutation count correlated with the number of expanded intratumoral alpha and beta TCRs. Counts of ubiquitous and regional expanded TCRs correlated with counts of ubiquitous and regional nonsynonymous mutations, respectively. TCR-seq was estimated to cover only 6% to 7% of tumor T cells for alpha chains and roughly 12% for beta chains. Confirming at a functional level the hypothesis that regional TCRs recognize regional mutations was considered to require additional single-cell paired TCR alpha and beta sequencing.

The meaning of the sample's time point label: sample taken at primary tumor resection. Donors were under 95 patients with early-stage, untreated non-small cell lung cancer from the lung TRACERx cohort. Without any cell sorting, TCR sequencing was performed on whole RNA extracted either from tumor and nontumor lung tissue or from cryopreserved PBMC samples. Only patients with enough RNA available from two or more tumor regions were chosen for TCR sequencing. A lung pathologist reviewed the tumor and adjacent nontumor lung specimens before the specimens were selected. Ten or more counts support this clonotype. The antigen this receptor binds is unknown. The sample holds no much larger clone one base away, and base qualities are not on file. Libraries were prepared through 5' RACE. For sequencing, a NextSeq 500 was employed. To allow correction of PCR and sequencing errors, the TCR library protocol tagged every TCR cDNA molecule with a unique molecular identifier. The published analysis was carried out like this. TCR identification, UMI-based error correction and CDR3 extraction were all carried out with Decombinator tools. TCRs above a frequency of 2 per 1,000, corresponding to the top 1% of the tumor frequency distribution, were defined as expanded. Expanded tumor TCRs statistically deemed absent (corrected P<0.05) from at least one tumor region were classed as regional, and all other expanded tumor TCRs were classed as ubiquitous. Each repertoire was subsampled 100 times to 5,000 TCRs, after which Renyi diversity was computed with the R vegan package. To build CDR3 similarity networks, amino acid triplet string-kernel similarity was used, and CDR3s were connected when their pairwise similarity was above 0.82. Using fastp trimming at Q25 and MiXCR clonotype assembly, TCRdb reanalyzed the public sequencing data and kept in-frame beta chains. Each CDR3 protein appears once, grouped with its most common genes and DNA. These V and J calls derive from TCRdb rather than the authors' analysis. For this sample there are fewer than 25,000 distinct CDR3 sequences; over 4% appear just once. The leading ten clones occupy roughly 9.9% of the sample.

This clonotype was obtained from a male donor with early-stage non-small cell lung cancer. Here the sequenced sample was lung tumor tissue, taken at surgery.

In nucleotides, the sequence is TGTGCCAGCAGCATTACAGGGGTAGGAAAGACCCAGTACTTC. This is translated as CASSITGVGKTQYF. The chain is assembled from TRBV5-6 and TRBJ2-5; TRBD1 aligns with 7 central bases. From the germline V gene, CDR1 is SGHDT and CDR2 is YYEEEE. Compared with germline, V lacks 4 bases and J lacks 6 bases; bases without a gene match: 9. There are 14 amino acids in the CDR3, from cysteine to phenylalanine inclusive. Only the CDR3 portion is preserved as DNA: 42 bases, with reading frame beginning at the first base.